The entry below gives a single T cell receptor (beta chain) sequence along with its context. No antigen is known for it. Its ends do not fully match the called genes, so a read error is possible. These data are taken from a study of shared clonotypes between healthy human individuals. Study observations and caveats: Donors were few, which limited the genetic and exposure-history diversity represented. The sampled material consisted only of blood, and tissue repertoires are likely to differ.

Sequencing of unsorted PBMC DNA was carried out using ten immunoSEQ deep assay plates. Some clones are missing from TCRdb's copy, which holds only in-frame ones; the method was immunoSEQ multiplex PCR. The sample contains fewer than 600,000 clones, approximately 85% of which appear only once. Germline assignment: CDR1 SGHTA and CDR2 FQGTGA. CDR3 length: 12 residues. This sequence joins TRBV7-3 and TRBJ2-2; D remains ambiguous. This receptor was obtained from a woman in her thirties or forties in good health. Some clones in this sample may be carry-over from other donors' samples. Sequencing used PBMCs. The CDR3 coding sequence is TGTGCCAGCAGTTCTAACCCCGGTGAGCTGTTTTTT. Amino acids: CASSSNPGELFF.